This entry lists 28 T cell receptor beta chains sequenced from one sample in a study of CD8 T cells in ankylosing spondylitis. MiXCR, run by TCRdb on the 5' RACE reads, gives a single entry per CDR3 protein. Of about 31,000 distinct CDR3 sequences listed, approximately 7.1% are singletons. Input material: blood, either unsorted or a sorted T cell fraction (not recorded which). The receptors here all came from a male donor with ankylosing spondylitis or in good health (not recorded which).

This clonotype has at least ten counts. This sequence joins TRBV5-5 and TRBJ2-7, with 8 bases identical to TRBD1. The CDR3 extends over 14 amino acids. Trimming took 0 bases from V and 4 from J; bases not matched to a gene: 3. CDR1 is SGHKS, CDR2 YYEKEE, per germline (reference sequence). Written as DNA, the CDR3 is TGTGCCAGCAGCTTGGGACAGGGGCCTTACGAGCAGTACTTC. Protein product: CASSLGQGPYEQYF. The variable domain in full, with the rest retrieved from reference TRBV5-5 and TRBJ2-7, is DAGVTQSPTHLIKTRGQQVTLRCSPISGHKSVSWYQQVLGQGPQFIFQYYEKEERGRGNFPDRFSARQFPNYSSELNVNALLLGDSALYLCASSLGQGPYEQYFGPGTRLTVT.

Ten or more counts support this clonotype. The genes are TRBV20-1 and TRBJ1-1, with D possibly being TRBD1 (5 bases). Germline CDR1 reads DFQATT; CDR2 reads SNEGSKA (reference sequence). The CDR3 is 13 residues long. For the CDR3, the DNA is TGCGGCAGCGGAGGGGATTTAGAGACTGAAGCTTTCTTT. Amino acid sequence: CGSGGDLETEAFF.

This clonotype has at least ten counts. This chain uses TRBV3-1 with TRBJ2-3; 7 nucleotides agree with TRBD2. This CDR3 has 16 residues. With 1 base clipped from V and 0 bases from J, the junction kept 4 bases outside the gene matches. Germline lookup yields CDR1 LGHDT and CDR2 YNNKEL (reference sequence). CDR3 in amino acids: CASSQGPAGSTDTQYF. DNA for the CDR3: TGTGCCAGCAGCCAAGGGCCAGCGGGAAGCACAGATACGCAGTATTTT.

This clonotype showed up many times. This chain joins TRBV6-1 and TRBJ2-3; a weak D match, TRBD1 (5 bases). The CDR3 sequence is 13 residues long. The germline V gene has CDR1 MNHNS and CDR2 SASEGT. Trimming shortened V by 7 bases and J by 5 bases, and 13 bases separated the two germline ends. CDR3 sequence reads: CASIKGKGDTQYF. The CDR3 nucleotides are TGTGCCAGCATCAAGGGGAAGGGAGATACGCAGTATTTT.

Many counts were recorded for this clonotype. As DNA, the CDR3 is TGTGCCAGCAGCTACTCCGGGACTAGCGGGAGGAATGAGCAGTTCTTC. Its translation: CASSYSGTSGRNEQFF. The gene calls are TRBV28 and TRBJ2-1; 15 positions agree with TRBD2. This CDR3 has 16 amino acids. Germline loops: CDR1 MDHEN, CDR2 SYDVKM. Trimming at V came to 6 bases and at J to 7 bases, leaving 7 bases not matched to a gene.

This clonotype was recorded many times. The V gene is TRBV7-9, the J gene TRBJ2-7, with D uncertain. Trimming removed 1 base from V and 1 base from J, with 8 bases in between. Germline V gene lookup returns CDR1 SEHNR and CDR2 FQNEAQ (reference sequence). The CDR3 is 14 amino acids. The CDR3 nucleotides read TGTGCCAGCAGCTTAGACGGGTGGTCCTACGAGCAGTACTTC. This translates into CASSLDGWSYEQYF. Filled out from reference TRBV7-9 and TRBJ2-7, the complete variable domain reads DTGVSQNPRHKITKRGQNVTFRCDPISEHNRLYWYRQTLGQGPEFLTYFQNEAQLEKSRLLSDRFSAERPKGSFSTLEIQRTEQGDSAMYLCASSLDGWSYEQYFGPGTRLTVT.

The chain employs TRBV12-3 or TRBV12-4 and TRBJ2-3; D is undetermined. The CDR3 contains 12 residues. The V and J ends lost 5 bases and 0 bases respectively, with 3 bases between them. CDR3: CASSHSTDTQYF. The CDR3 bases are TGTGCCAGCAGTCACAGCACAGATACGCAGTATTTT.

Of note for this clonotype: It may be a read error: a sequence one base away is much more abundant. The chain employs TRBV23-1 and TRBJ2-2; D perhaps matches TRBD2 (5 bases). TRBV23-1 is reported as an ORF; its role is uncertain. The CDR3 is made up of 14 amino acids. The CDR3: CAGSQSEASGELFF. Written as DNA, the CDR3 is TGCGCCGGCAGTCAATCGGAGGCATCCGGGGAGCTGTTTTTT.

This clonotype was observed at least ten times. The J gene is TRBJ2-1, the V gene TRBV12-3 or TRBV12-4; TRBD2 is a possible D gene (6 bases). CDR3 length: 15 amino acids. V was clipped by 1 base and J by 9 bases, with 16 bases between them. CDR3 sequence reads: CASSLGSSGNAEQFF. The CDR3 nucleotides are TGTGCCAGCAGTTTAGGCAGTAGCGGAAATGCTGAGCAGTTCTTC.

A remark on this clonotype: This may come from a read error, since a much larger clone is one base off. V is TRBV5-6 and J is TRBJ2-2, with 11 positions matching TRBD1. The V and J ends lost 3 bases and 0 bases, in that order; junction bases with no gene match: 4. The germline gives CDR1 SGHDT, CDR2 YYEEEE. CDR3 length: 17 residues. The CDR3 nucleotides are TGTGCCAGCAGCTCGGACAGGGGGCAAACGAACACCGGGGAGCTGTTTTTT. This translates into CASSSDRGQTNTGELFF.

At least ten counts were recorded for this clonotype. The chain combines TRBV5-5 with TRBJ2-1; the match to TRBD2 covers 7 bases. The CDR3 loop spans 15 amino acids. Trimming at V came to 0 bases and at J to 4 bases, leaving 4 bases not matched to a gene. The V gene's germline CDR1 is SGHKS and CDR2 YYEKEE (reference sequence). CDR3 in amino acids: CASSLGLAAYNEQFF. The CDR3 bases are TGTGCCAGCAGCTTGGGGCTAGCGGCTTACAATGAGCAGTTCTTC.

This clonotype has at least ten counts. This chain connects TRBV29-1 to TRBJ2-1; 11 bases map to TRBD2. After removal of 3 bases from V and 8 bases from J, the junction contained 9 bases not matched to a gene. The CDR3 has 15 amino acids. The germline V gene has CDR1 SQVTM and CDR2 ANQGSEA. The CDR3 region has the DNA TGCAGCGTTGACGCCCGACTAGCGGGACGGGATGAGCAGTTCTTC. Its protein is CSVDARLAGRDEQFF.

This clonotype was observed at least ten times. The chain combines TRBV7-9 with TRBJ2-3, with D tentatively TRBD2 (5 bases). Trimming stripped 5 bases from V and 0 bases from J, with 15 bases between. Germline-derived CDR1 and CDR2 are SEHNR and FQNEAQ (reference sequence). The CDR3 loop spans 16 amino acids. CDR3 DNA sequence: TGTGCCAGCAGCCCCCCGGCGGGTACTAGCACAGATACGCAGTATTTT. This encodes CASSPPAGTSTDTQYF.

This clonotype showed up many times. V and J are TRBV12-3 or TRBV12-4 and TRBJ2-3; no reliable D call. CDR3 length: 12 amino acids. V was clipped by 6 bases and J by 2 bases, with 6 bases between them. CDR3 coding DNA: TGTGCCAGCAGGGCTTCCACAGATACGCAGTATTTT. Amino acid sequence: CASRASTDTQYF.

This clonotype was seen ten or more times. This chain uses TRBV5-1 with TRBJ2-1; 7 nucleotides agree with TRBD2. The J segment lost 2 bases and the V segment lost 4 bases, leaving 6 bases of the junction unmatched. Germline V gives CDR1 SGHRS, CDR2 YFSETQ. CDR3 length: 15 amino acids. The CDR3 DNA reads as TGCGCCAGCAGCCGACAAACTAGCGCCTACAATGAGCAGTTCTTC. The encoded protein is CASSRQTSAYNEQFF. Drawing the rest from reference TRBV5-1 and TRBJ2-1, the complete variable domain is KAGVTQTPRYLIKTRGQQVTLSCSPISGHRSVSWYQQTPGQGLQFLFEYFSETQRNKGNFPGRFSGRQFSNSRSEMNVSTLELGDSALYLCASSRQTSAYNEQFFGPGTRLTVL.

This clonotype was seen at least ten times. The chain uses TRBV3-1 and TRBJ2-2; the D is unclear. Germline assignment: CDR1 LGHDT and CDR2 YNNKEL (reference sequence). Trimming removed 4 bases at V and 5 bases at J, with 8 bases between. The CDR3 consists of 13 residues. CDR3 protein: CASSPKQTGELFF. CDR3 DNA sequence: TGTGCCAGCAGCCCGAAACAGACCGGGGAGCTGTTTTTT.

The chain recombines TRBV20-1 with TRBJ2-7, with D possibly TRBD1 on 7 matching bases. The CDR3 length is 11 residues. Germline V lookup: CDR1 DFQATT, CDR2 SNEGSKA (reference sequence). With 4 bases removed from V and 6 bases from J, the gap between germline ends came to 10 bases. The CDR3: CSATQGGEQYF. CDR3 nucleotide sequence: TGCAGTGCTACCCAGGGGGGCGAGCAGTACTTC.

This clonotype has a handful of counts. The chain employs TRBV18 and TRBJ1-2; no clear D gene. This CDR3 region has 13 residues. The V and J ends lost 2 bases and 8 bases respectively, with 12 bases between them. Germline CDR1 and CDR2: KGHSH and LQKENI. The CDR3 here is CASSPGERGGYTF. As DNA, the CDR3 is TGTGCCAGCTCACCAGGGGAAAGAGGCGGCTACACCTTC. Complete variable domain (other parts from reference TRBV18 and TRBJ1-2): NAGVMQNPRHLVRRRGQEARLRCSPMKGHSHVYWYRQLPEEGLKFMVYLQKENIIDESGMPKERFSAEFPKEGPSILRIQQVVRGDSAAYFCASSPGERGGYTFGSGTRLTVV.

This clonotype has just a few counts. CDR3: CASSLERNSNQPQHF. CDR3 coding DNA: TGTGCCAGCAGCTTAGAACGGAATAGCAATCAGCCCCAGCATTTT. The chain combines TRBV7-2 with TRBJ1-5; D is unclear. This CDR3 has 15 amino acids. From germline, CDR1 is SGHTA and CDR2 FQGNSA. Trimming removed 1 base from V and 0 bases from J, with 7 bases in between.

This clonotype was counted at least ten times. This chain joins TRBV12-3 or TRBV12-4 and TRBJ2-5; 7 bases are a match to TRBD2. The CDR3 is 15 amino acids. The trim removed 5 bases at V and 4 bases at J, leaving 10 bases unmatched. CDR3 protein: CASSPSWSGVETQYF. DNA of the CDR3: TGTGCCAGCAGTCCCTCGTGGAGCGGGGTAGAGACCCAGTACTTC.

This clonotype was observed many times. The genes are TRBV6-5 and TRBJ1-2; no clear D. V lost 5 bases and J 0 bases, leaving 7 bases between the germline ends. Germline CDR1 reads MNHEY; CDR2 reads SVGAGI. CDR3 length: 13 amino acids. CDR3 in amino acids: CASSRATNYGYTF. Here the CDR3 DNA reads TGTGCCAGCAGTAGAGCGACTAACTATGGCTACACCTTC.

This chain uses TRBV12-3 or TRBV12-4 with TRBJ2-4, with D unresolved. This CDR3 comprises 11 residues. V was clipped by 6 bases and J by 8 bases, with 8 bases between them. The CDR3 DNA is TGTGCCAGCAGCTATCGGGACATTCAGTACTTC. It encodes CASSYRDIQYF.

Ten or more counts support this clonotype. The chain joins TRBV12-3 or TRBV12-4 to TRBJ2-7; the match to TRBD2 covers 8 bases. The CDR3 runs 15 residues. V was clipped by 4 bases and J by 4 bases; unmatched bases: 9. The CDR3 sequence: CASSWGTRVWYEQYF. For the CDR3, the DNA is TGTGCCAGCAGTTGGGGGACTAGGGTTTGGTACGAGCAGTACTTC.

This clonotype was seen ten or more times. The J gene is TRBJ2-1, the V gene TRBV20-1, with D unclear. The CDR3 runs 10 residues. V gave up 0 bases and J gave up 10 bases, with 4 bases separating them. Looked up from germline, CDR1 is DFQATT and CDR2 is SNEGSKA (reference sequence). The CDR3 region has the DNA TGCAGTGCTAGAGAGCGGGAGCAGTTCTTC. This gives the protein CSAREREQFF.

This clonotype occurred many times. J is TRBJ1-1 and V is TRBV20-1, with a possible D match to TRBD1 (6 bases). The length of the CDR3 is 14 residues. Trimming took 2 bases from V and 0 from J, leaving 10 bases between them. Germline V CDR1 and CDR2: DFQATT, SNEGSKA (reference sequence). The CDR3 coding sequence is TGCAGTGCTAGAAGGGGGTCGGTGAACACTGAAGCTTTCTTT. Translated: CSARRGSVNTEAFF.

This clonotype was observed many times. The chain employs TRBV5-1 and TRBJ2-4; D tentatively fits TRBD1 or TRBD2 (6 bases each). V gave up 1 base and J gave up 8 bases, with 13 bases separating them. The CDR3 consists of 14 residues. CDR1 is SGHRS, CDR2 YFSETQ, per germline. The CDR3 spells CASSLRAGEDIQYF. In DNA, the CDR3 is TGCGCCAGCAGCTTGAGGGCAGGGGAGGACATTCAGTACTTC.

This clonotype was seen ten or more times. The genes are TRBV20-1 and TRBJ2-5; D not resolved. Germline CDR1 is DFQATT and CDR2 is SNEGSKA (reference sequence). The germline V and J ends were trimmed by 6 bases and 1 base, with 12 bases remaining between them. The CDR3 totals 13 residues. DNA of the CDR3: TGCAGTGCGCCGGACCCCCGCCAAGAGACCCAGTACTTC. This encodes CSAPDPRQETQYF.

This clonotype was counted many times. In DNA form, the CDR3 reads TGTGCCAGCAGACGTAGACAGGGTTCAAATCAGCCCCAGCATTTT. Its protein is CASRRRQGSNQPQHF. The rearrangement uses TRBV27 and TRBJ1-5; 7 bases align to TRBD1. V was clipped by 6 bases and J by 4 bases; unmatched bases: 9. CDR1 and CDR2 (germline): MNHEY, SMNVEV (reference sequence). CDR3 length: 15 amino acids.